This T cell receptor (beta chain) comes out of a study of blood T cell repertoires in COVID-19. Study summary: Samples taken during acute and convalescent COVID-19 were collected in the United States, Italy and Spain.

Profiled with immunoSEQ multiplex PCR; TCRdb holds only in-frame clones, not every one. The sample records about 230,000 clones, around 88% being singletons. The CDR3 is 18 residues long. J was trimmed by 3 bases and V by 2 bases; bases with no gene match: 8. The V gene's germline CDR1 is SGDLS and CDR2 YYNGEE. Sequenced: peripheral blood. The sequence came from a man aged 35 to 55 with active or convalescent COVID-19. The V call is TRBV9, the J call TRBJ1-6, with 10 nucleotides matching TRBD1. The CDR3 protein is CASSVGRGQGYYNSPLHF. The CDR3 nucleotides are TGTGCCAGCAGCGTCGGACGGGGACAGGGGTACTATAATTCACCCCTCCACTTT.